The 11 T cell receptor beta chains below were found in one sample sequenced in a study of CD8+ T cells in alopecia areata. After isolation, RNA underwent reverse transcription to generate cDNA as the sequencing template. The protocol was immunoSEQ multiplex PCR, while the TCRdb copy is restricted to in-frame clones and leaves out a portion. The sample lists over 150,000 clones, about 60% seen once, with 10% to 15% in the top ten. Treatment of the sample: oral pan-JAK inhibitor, 5-10 mg twice daily. Sequenced here: CD8+ T cells sorted from blood, sampled at week 24, from a patient treated with tofacitinib. These TCRs come from a human donor with alopecia areata.

The chain links TRBV5-1 to TRBJ2-7, with D perhaps given as TRBD1 or TRBD2 (6 bases each). CDR3 length: 14 residues. The germline CDR1 and CDR2 sequences are SGHRS and YFSETQ. V lost 4 bases to trimming and J lost 2 bases, with 13 bases between them. The CDR3 spells CASSGEDRTYEQYF. DNA for the CDR3: TGCGCCAGCAGCGGGGAGGACAGAACCTACGAGCAGTACTTC.

This clone was seen a few times. The J gene is TRBJ2-1, the V gene TRBV29-1; TRBD1 might be the D (6 bases). The length of the CDR3 is 14 residues. The germline V gene has CDR1 SQVTM and CDR2 ANQGSEA. Between the trimmed V and J ends, which lost 6 bases and 0 bases, there was a span of 12 bases. CDR3 sequence reads: CSVYGQSSYNEQFF. CDR3 DNA: TGCAGCGTATACGGACAGAGCTCCTACAATGAGCAGTTCTTC.

CDR3 nucleotides: TGTGCCACCAGCGGAAGACAGGCATACGAGCAGTACTTC. Amino acids: CATSGRQAYEQYF. The V gene is TRBV15, the J gene TRBJ2-7, with D maybe TRBD1 (6 bases). Germline V CDR1 and CDR2: LNHNV, YYDKDF (reference sequence). V lost 5 bases and J 4 bases, leaving 12 bases between the germline ends. This CDR3 has 13 residues.

This chain links TRBV5-6 with TRBJ1-6, with a tentative D call TRBD1 (5 bases). Deletions cut 2 bases from V and 10 bases from J, with 10 bases between. CDR3 length: 13 amino acids. The germline V gene has CDR1 SGHDT and CDR2 YYEEEE. The chain's CDR3 is CASSFGGPSPLHF. The CDR3 DNA follows: TGTGCCAGCAGCTTCGGGGGACCCTCACCCCTCCACTTT.

The chain joins TRBV15 to TRBJ1-1; no definite D call. This CDR3 has 13 amino acids. Trimming took 5 bases from V and 6 from J, leaving 13 bases between them. CDR1 and CDR2 from the germline V gene are LNHNV and YYDKDF (reference sequence). CDR3 in amino acids: CATSGRLYPEAFF. The CDR3 region has the DNA TGTGCCACCAGCGGACGCCTATACCCTGAAGCTTTCTTT.

The genes are TRBV27 and TRBJ1-5, with a weak D call TRBD1 (5 bases). In germline, CDR1 is MNHEY, CDR2 SMNVEV (reference sequence). Deletions cut 2 bases from V and 4 bases from J, with 12 bases between. The CDR3 has 15 amino acids. CDR3 in DNA: TGTGCCAGCAGTTTAGGGCTAGGGGTTAATCAGCCCCAGCATTTT. Translated: CASSLGLGVNQPQHF.

The J gene is TRBJ2-1, the V gene TRBV29-1; a possible D gene is TRBD1 (6 bases). The CDR3 loop spans 15 amino acids. Per germline, CDR1 SQVTM and CDR2 ANQGSEA. V was trimmed by 7 bases and J by 7 bases, leaving 23 bases between them. Here the CDR3 DNA reads TGCAGCGCTAAATACCGGGACAACCCCCGGAATGAGCAGTTCTTC. It specifies CSAKYRDNPRNEQFF.

The V and J genes are TRBV6-5 and TRBJ2-7; 7 bases fit TRBD1. CDR1 MNHEY and CDR2 SVGAGI come from the germline V gene. Trimming removed 7 bases from V and 1 base from J; junction bases left unmatched: 4. The CDR3 is 13 amino acids. This CDR3 is CASKGQQSYEQYF. In DNA, the CDR3 is TGTGCCAGCAAGGGACAGCAGTCCTACGAGCAGTACTTC.

This clone was recorded a few times. This sequence joins TRBV5-6 and TRBJ1-6; 7 nucleotides align to TRBD1. This CDR3 contains 13 residues. Germline CDR1 and CDR2: SGHDT and YYEEEE. The V and J ends lost 3 bases and 14 bases, in that order; junction bases with no gene match: 8. CDR3 loop: CASSSPGQKALHF. CDR3 bases: TGTGCCAGCAGCTCTCCGGGACAGAAAGCCCTCCACTTT.

This chain connects TRBV6-5 to TRBJ2-7; D tentatively fits TRBD1 or TRBD2 (5 bases each). The CDR3 is 15 residues long. Trimming took 5 bases from V and 0 from J, leaving 14 bases between them. Looked up from germline, CDR1 is MNHEY and CDR2 is SVGAGI. The CDR3: CASSTRDGTSYEQYF. The CDR3 DNA follows: TGTGCCAGCAGTACAAGGGACGGAACCTCCTACGAGCAGTACTTC.

This clone was counted a single time. The CDR3 region is CAWGSGGGDEQFF. The CDR3, as DNA: TGTGCCTGGGGTAGCGGGGGTGGGGATGAGCAGTTCTTC. The V gene is TRBV30, the J gene TRBJ2-1; TRBD2 aligns across 9 bases. This CDR3 spans 13 amino acids. V shed 5 bases and J 8 bases; nucleotides not matched to a gene: 7. CDR1 and CDR2 (germline): GTSNPN, SVGIG (reference sequence).